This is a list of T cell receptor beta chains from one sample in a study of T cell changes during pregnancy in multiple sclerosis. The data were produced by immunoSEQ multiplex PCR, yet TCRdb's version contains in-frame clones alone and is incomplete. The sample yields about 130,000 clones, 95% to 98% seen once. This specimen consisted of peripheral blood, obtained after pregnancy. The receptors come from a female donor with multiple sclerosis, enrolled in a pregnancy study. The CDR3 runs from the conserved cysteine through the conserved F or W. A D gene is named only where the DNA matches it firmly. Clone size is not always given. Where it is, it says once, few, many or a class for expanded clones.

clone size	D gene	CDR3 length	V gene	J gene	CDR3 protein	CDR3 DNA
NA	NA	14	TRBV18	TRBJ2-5	CASSSTGDSETQYF	TGTGCCAGCTCATCGACAGGCGATTCGGAGACCCAGTACTTC
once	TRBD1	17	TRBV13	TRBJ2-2	CASSFGPGTGRTGELFF	TGTGCCAGCAGCTTTGGGCCCGGGACAGGGCGCACCGGGGAGCTGTTTTTT
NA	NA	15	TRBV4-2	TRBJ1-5	CASSQEIMRDQPQHF	TGTGCCAGCAGCCAAGAAATCATGAGGGATCAGCCCCAGCATTTT
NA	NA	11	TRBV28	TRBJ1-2	CASRDVYGYTF	TGTGCCTCCCGGGATGTCTATGGCTACACCTTC
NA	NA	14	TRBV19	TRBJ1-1	CASSIRTANTEAFF	TGTGCCAGTAGTATTCGGACAGCGAACACTGAAGCTTTCTTT
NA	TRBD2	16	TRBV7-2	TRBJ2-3	CASSYPVTSVKDTQYF	TGTGCCAGCAGCTACCCCGTCACTAGCGTTAAAGATACGCAGTATTTT
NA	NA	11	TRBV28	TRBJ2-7	CASTSPGEQYF	TGTGCCAGCACCTCCCCCGGGGAGCAGTACTTC
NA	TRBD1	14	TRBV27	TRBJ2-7	CASSLSDRFYEQYF	TGTGCCAGCAGTTTATCGGACAGGTTCTACGAGCAGTACTTC
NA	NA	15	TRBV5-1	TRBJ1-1	CASSLGGRMNTEAFF	TGCGCCAGCAGCTTGGGTGGCCGCATGAACACTGAAGCTTTCTTT
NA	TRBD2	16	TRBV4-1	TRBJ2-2	CASSQGSGVNTGELFF	TGCGCCAGCAGCCAGGGCAGCGGGGTGAACACCGGGGAGCTGTTTTTT
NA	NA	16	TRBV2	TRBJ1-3	CASSARDRSSGNTIYF	TGTGCCAGCAGTGCTCGAGACAGAAGCTCTGGAAACACCATATATTTT
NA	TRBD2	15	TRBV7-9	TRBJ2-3	CASSLGGSPGDTQYF	TGTGCCAGCAGCTTAGGCGGGAGTCCCGGGGATACGCAGTATTTT
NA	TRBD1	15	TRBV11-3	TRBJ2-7	CASSLGPGTVYEQYF	TGTGCCAGCAGCTTGGGACCCGGGACAGTCTACGAGCAGTACTTC
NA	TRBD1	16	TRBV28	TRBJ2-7	CASRHVQGALPYEQYF	TGTGCCAGCAGACACGTACAGGGGGCCCTTCCCTACGAGCAGTACTTC
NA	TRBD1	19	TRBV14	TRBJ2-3	CASSQGHEGQGIRGDTQYF	TGTGCCAGCAGCCAAGGCCACGAAGGACAGGGTATTCGGGGAGATACGCAGTATTTT
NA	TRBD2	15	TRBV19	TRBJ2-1	CASSGWTSRFNEQFF	TGTGCCAGTTCGGGGTGGACTAGCAGGTTTAATGAGCAGTTCTTC
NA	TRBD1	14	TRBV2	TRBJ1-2	CASSATGGSYGYTF	TGTGCCAGCAGCGCTACAGGGGGAAGCTATGGCTACACCTTC
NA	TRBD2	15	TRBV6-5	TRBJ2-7	CASSQRSGARYEQYF	TGTGCCAGCAGCCAACGTAGCGGGGCCCGGTACGAGCAGTACTTC
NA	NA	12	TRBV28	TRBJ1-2	CASSAPGYGYTF	TGTGCCAGTAGCGCCCCGGGCTATGGCTACACCTTC
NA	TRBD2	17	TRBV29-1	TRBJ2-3	CSVERRQGLAATDTQYF	TGCAGCGTTGAAAGACGGCAGGGCCTAGCGGCCACAGATACGCAGTATTTT
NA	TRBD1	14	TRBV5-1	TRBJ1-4	CASSFLTGGEKLFF	TGCGCCAGCAGCTTCCTGACAGGGGGCGAAAAACTGTTTTTT
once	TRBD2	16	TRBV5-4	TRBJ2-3	CASRWGGLADTDTQYF	TGTGCCAGCAGATGGGGGGGACTAGCGGACACAGATACGCAGTATTTT
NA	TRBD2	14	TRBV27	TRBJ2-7	CASSLAGVPGEQYF	TGTGCCAGCAGCCTAGCGGGAGTCCCGGGGGAGCAGTACTTC
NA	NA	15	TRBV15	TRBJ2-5	CATSRSPRGAETQYF	TGTGCCACCAGCAGATCTCCCCGGGGTGCTGAGACCCAGTACTTC
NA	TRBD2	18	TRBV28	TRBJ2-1	CASSLSLAGVGSYNEQFF	TGTGCCAGCAGTTTAAGCCTAGCGGGAGTGGGCTCCTACAATGAGCAGTTCTTC
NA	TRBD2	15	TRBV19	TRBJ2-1	CASSTGTRGSNEQFF	TGTGCCAGTAGTACCGGGACTAGGGGATCCAATGAGCAGTTCTTC
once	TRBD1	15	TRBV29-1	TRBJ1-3	CSVEGPGGAGNTIYF	TGCAGCGTTGAAGGTCCAGGGGGAGCGGGAAACACCATATATTTT
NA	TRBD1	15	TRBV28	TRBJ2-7	CASRPGGPSSYEQYF	TGTGCCAGCAGGCCAGGGGGTCCAAGCTCCTACGAGCAGTACTTC
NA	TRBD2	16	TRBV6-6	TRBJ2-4	CASSGGWGGAKNIQYF	TGTGCCAGCAGCGGAGGTTGGGGGGGGGCCAAAAACATTCAGTACTTC
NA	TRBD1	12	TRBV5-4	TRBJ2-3	CASSSPGQPQYF	TGTGCCAGCAGCTCCCCGGGACAGCCCCAGTATTTT
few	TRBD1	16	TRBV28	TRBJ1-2	CASSFGDDRGGYGYTF	TGTGCCAGCAGTTTTGGGGACGACAGGGGAGGCTATGGCTACACCTTC
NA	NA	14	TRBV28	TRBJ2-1	CASREGPTPDEQFF	TGTGCCAGCAGGGAGGGCCCCACGCCCGATGAGCAGTTCTTC
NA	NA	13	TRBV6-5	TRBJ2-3	CASMGGITDTQYF	TGTGCCAGCATGGGGGGTATCACAGATACGCAGTATTTT
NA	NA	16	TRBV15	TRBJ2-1	CATSRDLTGDLNEQFF	TGTGCCACCAGCAGAGATCTCACGGGAGATCTCAATGAGCAGTTCTTC
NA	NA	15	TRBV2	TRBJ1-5	CASSARTNSNQPQHF	TGTGCCAGCAGCGCCCGGACAAATAGCAATCAGCCCCAGCATTTT
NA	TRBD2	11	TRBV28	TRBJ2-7	CASTGRNEQYF	TGTGCCAGCACCGGGAGGAACGAGCAGTACTTC
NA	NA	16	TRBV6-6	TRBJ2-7	CASNKLRGSSDYEQYF	TGTGCCAGCAACAAACTAAGGGGTAGCTCTGACTACGAGCAGTACTTC
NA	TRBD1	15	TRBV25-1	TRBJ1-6	CASSELTGRGSPLHF	TGTGCCAGCAGTGAATTGACAGGGAGAGGATCACCCCTCCACTTT
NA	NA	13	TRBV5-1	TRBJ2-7	CASSRDTFYEQYF	TGCGCCAGCAGTAGGGACACATTCTACGAGCAGTACTTC
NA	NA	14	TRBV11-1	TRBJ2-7	CASSPAGKGYEQYF	TGTGCCAGCAGCCCCGCAGGGAAGGGCTACGAGCAGTACTTC
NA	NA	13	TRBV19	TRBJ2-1	CAVGRAIYNEQFF	TGTGCTGTCGGGCGGGCAATTTACAATGAGCAGTTCTTC
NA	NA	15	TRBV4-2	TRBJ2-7	CASSQGDSATYEQYF	TGTGCCAGCAGCCAAGGTGATAGCGCAACCTACGAGCAGTACTTC
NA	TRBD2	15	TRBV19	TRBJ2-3	CASSTGGRGTDTQYF	TGTGCCAGTAGTACTGGGGGGAGGGGAACAGATACGCAGTATTTT
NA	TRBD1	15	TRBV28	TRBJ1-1	CASSLTGGRNTEAFF	TGTGCCAGCAGTTTGACAGGGGGCCGGAACACTGAAGCTTTCTTT
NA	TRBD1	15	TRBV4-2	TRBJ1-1	CASSHETGANTEAFF	TGTGCCAGCAGCCACGAGACAGGGGCGAACACTGAAGCTTTCTTT
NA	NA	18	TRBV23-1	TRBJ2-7	CASSQSGWGPTPRYEQYF	TGCGCCAGCAGTCAATCTGGATGGGGCCCCACCCCAAGGTACGAGCAGTACTTC
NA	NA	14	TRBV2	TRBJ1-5	CASSDRGPNQPQHF	TGTGCCAGCAGTGATAGGGGTCCCAATCAGCCCCAGCATTTT
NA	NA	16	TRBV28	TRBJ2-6	CASSMTGGAGANVLTF	TGTGCCAGCAGTATGACAGGCGGCGCTGGGGCCAACGTCCTGACTTTC
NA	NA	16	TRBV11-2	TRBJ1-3	CASSLAMAGSGNTIYF	TGTGCCAGCAGCTTAGCCATGGCGGGCTCTGGAAACACCATATATTTT
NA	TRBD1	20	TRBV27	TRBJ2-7	CASSLSRGPGQGSRGYEQYF	TGTGCCAGCAGTTTATCCCGAGGACCGGGACAGGGCTCTAGGGGCTACGAGCAGTACTTC
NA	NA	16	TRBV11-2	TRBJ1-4	CASSLLSRERGEKLFF	TGTGCCAGCAGCTTGTTGTCCAGGGAAAGGGGTGAAAAACTGTTTTTT
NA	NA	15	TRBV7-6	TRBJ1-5	CASSLEQGLWQPQHF	TGTGCCAGCAGCTTGGAACAGGGTTTATGGCAGCCCCAGCATTTT
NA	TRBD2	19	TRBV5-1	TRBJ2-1	CASSLTGTSGSGPYNEQFF	TGCGCCAGCAGCTTGACCGGGACTAGCGGGAGTGGCCCCTACAATGAGCAGTTCTTC
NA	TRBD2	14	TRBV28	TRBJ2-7	CATGGGHDPYEQYF	TGTGCCACCGGGGGGGGGCACGATCCCTACGAGCAGTACTTC
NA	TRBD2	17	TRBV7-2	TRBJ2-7	CASSFSTSGRSAREQYF	TGTGCCAGCAGCTTCTCGACTAGCGGGAGGTCAGCCCGCGAGCAGTACTTC